This T cell receptor (beta chain) was recovered during a study of T cell responses to AZD1222 COVID-19 vaccine. The J segment lost 7 bases and the V segment lost 2 bases, leaving 15 bases of the junction unmatched. Per germline, CDR1 LNHDA and CDR2 SQIVND (reference sequence). The length of the CDR3 is 20 residues. TCRdb keeps only in-frame clones here, not all; method: immunoSEQ multiplex PCR. This table has 95,000 to 130,000 clones, around nine tenths appearing once. This clone was seen just once. What it binds is not known. Study findings and constraints: An increase in Spike-specific TCR breadth and depth was observed after two AZD1222 doses. After the peak T cell response, and only then, were repertoires sampled. Seropositivity was recorded at baseline in only a handful of AZD1222 recipients. Females outnumbered males among donors, who were mostly white British; clonal diversity was possibly underestimated.

The source is an adult who received the AZD1222 COVID-19 vaccine. This sequence joins TRBV19 and TRBJ2-2, with 14 bases that match TRBD2. The material was peripheral blood, obtained 28 days after the second AZD1222 dose. This chain's CDR3 is CASSINPGLAGGPSIGELFF. CDR3 DNA sequence: TGTGCCAGTAGTATAAACCCAGGACTAGCGGGAGGACCTTCGATCGGGGAGCTGTTTTTT.